These T cell receptor beta chains were read from a single sample in a study of blood T cell repertoires in COVID-19. Clones were sequenced by immunoSEQ multiplex PCR, and TCRdb holds only the in-frame ones, with some missing. Here the sample spans 120,000 to 150,000 clones, around 81% being singletons. Source material: peripheral blood. Receptors originate from a human donor with acute or convalescent COVID-19. The donor label of this sample is uncertain. Both conserved end residues are trimmed from each CDR3. Clone size appears in some rows only: once, few, many, or a class for an expanded clone.

V gene	J gene	clone size	CDR3 protein
TRBV11-2	TRBJ1-1	once	ASSLGVGFNTEAF
TRBV24-1	TRBJ1-1	.	ATSDLGTGEAF
TRBV28	TRBJ2-3	.	ASAQLGNTQY
TRBV5-6	TRBJ2-7	.	ASSLGGFYEQY
TRBV25-1	TRBJ1-4	few	ASSGAPGEDSEKLF
TRBV4-2	TRBJ1-2	once	ASSQPWTGTSAGYT
TRBV2	TRBJ1-2	.	ASTLGADGYT
TRBV7-9	TRBJ2-3	.	ASSPRVAGGRLTDTQY
TRBV5-1	TRBJ1-5	.	ASSLVGQGGEPQH
TRBV19	TRBJ1-5	once	ASSIGGVSQPQH
TRBV5-1	TRBJ2-1	.	ASSIGTSGGPNPWNEQF
TRBV4-1	TRBJ2-1	few	ASSQDMGGLDRYNEQF
TRBV2	TRBJ1-1	.	ASSVGRENTEAF
TRBV5-4	TRBJ1-2	.	ASSPSYRLSYGYT
TRBV25-1	TRBJ2-5	.	ASSEVRDQETQY
TRBV5-1	TRBJ1-5	once	ASSLTGGNQPQH
TRBV4-1	TRBJ1-1	.	ASSQVLGQGGGTEAF
TRBV7-2	TRBJ1-3	few	ASSLDGQILRTIY
TRBV10-3	TRBJ2-3	.	AISELQGLDTQY
TRBV20-1	TRBJ2-2	once	SASRGHTGELF
TRBV7-2	TRBJ1-6	once	ASSLAQGANSPLH
TRBV27	TRBJ1-2	.	ASSPGQVGNYGYT
TRBV2	TRBJ1-6	.	ATMRTGASPLH
TRBV7-4	TRBJ1-2	.	ASSLAASYGYT
TRBV5-5	TRBJ1-1	once	ASSLMATVTNTEAF
TRBV9	TRBJ1-1	.	ASSTGQTNTEAF
TRBV5-1	TRBJ2-7	.	ASKAGEGEQY
TRBV5-4	TRBJ1-6	.	ASSLGGGSYNSPLH
TRBV19	TRBJ1-4	.	ASRKTREEKLF
TRBV7-9	TRBJ2-1	.	ASSLVTSGRYEQF
TRBV30	TRBJ1-1	.	AWSWTGAKAF
TRBV24-1	TRBJ2-3	.	ATSDLRTGTDTQY
TRBV12-5	TRBJ2-3	.	ASGLVYADTQY
TRBV19	TRBJ1-1	.	ASSPTTDLEAF
TRBV5-1	TRBJ2-2	.	ASSPGQGAGELF
TRBV9	TRBJ2-4	.	ASSAGQGGNIQY
TRBV4-1	TRBJ1-1	.	ASSQGPTEAF
TRBV24-1	TRBJ2-2	once	ATSDLQHRGLAGGTTGELF
TRBV6-1	TRBJ2-4	.	ASSEALAGLAKNIQY
TRBV9	TRBJ2-5	.	ASSVSGGPQETQY